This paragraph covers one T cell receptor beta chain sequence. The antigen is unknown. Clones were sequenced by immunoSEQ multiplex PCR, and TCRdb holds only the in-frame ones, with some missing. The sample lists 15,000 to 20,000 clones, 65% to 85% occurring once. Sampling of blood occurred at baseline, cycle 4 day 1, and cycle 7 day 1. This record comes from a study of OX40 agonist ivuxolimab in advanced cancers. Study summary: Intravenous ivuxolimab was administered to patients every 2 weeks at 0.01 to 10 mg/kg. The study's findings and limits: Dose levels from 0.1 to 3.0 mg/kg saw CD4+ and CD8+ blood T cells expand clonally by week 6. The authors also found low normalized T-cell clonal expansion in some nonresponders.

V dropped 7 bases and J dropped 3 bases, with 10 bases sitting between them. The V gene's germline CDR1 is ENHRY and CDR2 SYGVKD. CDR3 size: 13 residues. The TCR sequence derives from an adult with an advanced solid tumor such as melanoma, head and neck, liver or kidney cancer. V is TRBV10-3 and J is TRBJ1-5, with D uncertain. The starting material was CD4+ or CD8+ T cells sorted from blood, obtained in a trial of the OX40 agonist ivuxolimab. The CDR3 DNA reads TGTGCCATCAAAAGGGATCCCAATCAGCCCCAGCATTTT. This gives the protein CAIKRDPNQPQHF.